This passage covers 6 T cell receptor beta chains from one sample sequenced in a study of tumor and adjacent non-tumor tissue in lung cancer (dated by TCRdb to the late 2010s). RNA was isolated from bulk unsorted tissue, and RNA quality was assessed with a NanoDrop ND-1000 and an Agilent 2100. Distant non-tumor tissue taken more than 3 cm from the tumor edge was used as the normal lung sample. Libraries were constructed by multiplex PCR. Sequenced using an Illumina HiSeq 2500. TCRbeta libraries were constructed through three rounds of nested PCR with primers (Table S4) according to protocols modified from ARM-PCR. Using fastp trimming at Q25 and MiXCR clonotype assembly, TCRdb reanalyzed the public sequencing data and kept in-frame beta chains. Each CDR3 protein appears once, grouped with its most common genes and DNA. The sample data list around 75,000 distinct CDR3 sequences, and approximately 68% of these were observed just once. The ten largest make up around a quarter of the sample.

The sample consisted of distant non-tumor lung tissue. These receptors originate from a woman in her fifties or sixties with non-small cell lung cancer.

CDR3: CANSLGGDLYHEQYF. The CDR3 DNA sequence: TGTGCCAATAGCTTAGGAGGGGATCTCTACCACGAGCAGTACTTC. The rearrangement uses TRBV11-2 and TRBJ2-7; weak D call: TRBD2 (6 bases). The V gene's germline CDR1 is SGHAT and CDR2 FQNNGV. V gave up 10 bases and J gave up 5 bases, with 24 bases separating them. This CDR3 is 15 amino acids long.

This clonotype was picked up many times. V usage is TRBV20-1 and J usage is TRBJ2-3; 10 bases are shared with TRBD2. The CDR3 spans 14 residues. The germline V gene has CDR1 DFQATT and CDR2 SNEGSKA (reference sequence). V shed 3 bases and J 3 bases; nucleotides not matched to a gene: 3. The CDR3 sequence is CSARGLARTDTQYF. The CDR3 DNA follows: TGCAGTGCTAGGGGACTAGCGAGGACAGATACGCAGTATTTT.

This clonotype was observed once. This may come from a read error, since a much larger clone is one base off. The chain links TRBV28 to TRBJ2-7, with D perhaps TRBD2 (6 bases). This CDR3 has 15 amino acids. CDR1 MDHEN and CDR2 SYDVKM come from the germline V gene. V was clipped by 7 bases and J by 4 bases, with 20 bases between them. The chain's CDR3 is CASMATGSFGYEQYF. The CDR3 coding sequence is TGTGCCAGCATGGCTACCGGGAGTTTTGGTTACGAGCAGTACTTC.

The chain joins TRBV29-1 to TRBJ2-1; 11 bases match TRBD2. The germline V gene encodes CDR1 SQVTM and CDR2 ANQGSEA. The CDR3 sequence is 15 residues long. CDR3 in amino acids: CRAKTSGTWGGKQFF. The DNA of the CDR3 is TGCAGAGCCAAGACTAGCGGGACCTGGGGGGGTAAGCAGTTCTTC.

The CDR3 loop reads CVTSTGSGYTF. CDR3 bases: TGTGTCACCAGTACAGGTTCTGGCTACACCTTC. V and J are TRBV12-3 or TRBV12-4 and TRBJ1-2; weak D call: TRBD1 (5 bases). This CDR3 is 11 amino acids long.

As to this clonotype: An end of the junction does not agree with germline; a read error may underlie this. The chain recombines TRBV20-1 with TRBJ2-4; D remains ambiguous. Germline CDR1 is DFQATT and CDR2 is SNEGSKA (reference sequence). The CDR3 loop spans 15 amino acids. In nucleotides, the CDR3 is TGCAGTGCTAGAGCTGGGATCGGAGCCAATAACATTCAGTACTTC. As protein: CSARAGIGANNIQYF.